Below are 22 T cell receptor beta chains sequenced from a single sample in a study of T cells after yellow fever vaccination. TCRdb fed the 5' RACE reads into MiXCR, producing one record per CDR3 protein. The sample gives about 340,000 distinct CDR3 sequences, under 15% of which show up once; 3.2% is in the top ten. The sequences come from CD4+ T cells sorted from PBMCs, collected 15 days after the yellow fever booster vaccination. The receptors here all came from a man in his late teens or twenties who received the YFV17D yellow fever vaccine.

This clonotype was found a few times. V gene TRBV29-1 combines with J gene TRBJ1-2; D gene ambiguous. Trimming took 4 bases from V and 4 from J, leaving 10 bases between them. Germline V gene sequence: CDR1 SQVTM, CDR2 ANQGSEA. The CDR3 has 12 amino acids. The CDR3 loop is CSVGGAFYGYTF. DNA of the CDR3: TGCAGCGTTGGTGGAGCCTTCTATGGCTACACCTTC.

This clonotype has a count of ten or more. The chain carries TRBV7-2 and TRBJ2-7, with 9 bases lining up with TRBD2. Germline trimming cut 6 bases from V and 0 bases from J; bases unmatched to any gene: 6. Germline CDR1 and CDR2: SGHTA and FQGNSA. The CDR3 is 15 amino acids. CDR3 nucleotides: TGTGCCAGCAGAATTAGCGGGGGTTACTCCTACGAGCAGTACTTC. Protein: CASRISGGYSYEQYF.

This sequence joins TRBV19 and TRBJ1-2; weak D call: TRBD1 (6 bases). Germline-derived CDR1 and CDR2 are LNHDA and SQIVND (reference sequence). Trimming shortened V by 10 bases and J by 3 bases, and 12 bases separated the two germline ends. This CDR3 has 12 residues. CDR3 amino acids: CAIHQGYYGYTF. For the CDR3, the DNA is TGTGCCATCCACCAGGGGTACTATGGCTACACCTTC.

This clonotype has just a few counts. The rearrangement joins TRBV6-5 to TRBJ2-3, with TRBD2 matching over 9 bases. Germline V gene data show CDR1 as MNHEY and CDR2 as SVGAGI. The CDR3 spans 16 residues. The V and J ends lost 5 bases and 4 bases, in that order; junction bases with no gene match: 10. The CDR3 protein is CASSTLGGGESDTQYF. CDR3 in DNA: TGTGCCAGCAGTACCTTGGGCGGGGGGGAATCAGATACGCAGTATTTT.

V gene TRBV6-2 or TRBV6-3 combines with J gene TRBJ2-7; 7 bases line up with TRBD2. Germline V lookup: CDR1 MNHEY, CDR2 SVGEGT. This CDR3 is built from 15 residues. V dropped 11 bases and J dropped 2; count of bases not matched to a gene: 15. The CDR3 sequence is CASGPPGAGTYEQYV. DNA for the CDR3: TGTGCCTCAGGGCCCCCGGGAGCGGGAACCTACGAGCAGTACGTC.

This clonotype was counted a few times. V and J are TRBV6-6 and TRBJ1-3; D is undetermined. There are 16 residues in the CDR3. Germline V gene sequence: CDR1 MNHNY, CDR2 SVGAGI (reference sequence). V lost 4 bases to trimming and J lost 0 bases, with 13 bases between them. This CDR3 is CASSLVQPSSGNTIYF. The CDR3 nucleotides read TGTGCCAGCAGTTTGGTTCAGCCGAGCTCTGGAAACACCATATATTTT.

This clonotype was counted only a few times. CDR3 loop: CSATDVYEQYF. DNA for the CDR3: TGCAGTGCAACGGACGTTTACGAGCAGTACTTC. V is TRBV20-1 and J is TRBJ2-7, with no clear D. Trimming removed 6 bases from V and 4 bases from J, with 10 bases in between. This CDR3 region has 11 residues. From germline, CDR1 is DFQATT and CDR2 SNEGSKA (reference sequence).

The table lists this clonotype with a few counts. The genes are TRBV27 and TRBJ1-1; a weak D match, TRBD1 (5 bases). The ends were cut back, 8 bases at V and 1 base at J, with 17 bases in the middle. Per the germline V gene, CDR1 is MNHEY and CDR2 is SMNVEV (reference sequence). This CDR3 spans 15 amino acids. The CDR3 bases are TGTGCCAGCCGAGACGCCGGGACGTGGAACACTGAAGCTTTCTTT. Residues: CASRDAGTWNTEAFF.

This rearrangement joins TRBV7-2 to TRBJ1-1; D might be TRBD1 (5 bases). Looked up from germline, CDR1 is SGHTA and CDR2 is FQGNSA. V was clipped by 1 base and J by 5 bases, with 14 bases between them. This CDR3 is 15 amino acids long. The CDR3 nucleotides are TGTGCCAGCAGCTTAGAGACCCTGGGGGGGACTGAAGCTTTCTTT. Amino acid sequence: CASSLETLGGTEAFF. Full variable domain (outside the CDR3, taken from reference TRBV7-2 and TRBJ1-1): GAGVSQSPSNKVTEKGKDVELRCDPISGHTALYWYRQSLGQGLEFLIYFQGNSAPDKSGLPSDRFSAERTGGSVSTLTIQRTQQEDSAVYLCASSLETLGGTEAFFGQGTRLTVV.

This clonotype was detected a few times. The chain has TRBV12-3 or TRBV12-4 and TRBJ1-2; D is unresolved. The length of the CDR3 is 14 residues. Trimming took off 2 bases at V and 0 bases at J, with 7 bases between the two ends. The CDR3 loop is CASSLLIPNYGYTF. CDR3 coding DNA: TGTGCCAGCAGTTTACTAATACCTAACTATGGCTACACCTTC.

The sample holds a few counts of this clonotype. The chain joins TRBV5-1 to TRBJ2-5; D is perhaps TRBD2 (5 bases). V was pared by 0 bases and J by 3 bases, with 15 bases between. The V gene's germline CDR1 is SGHRS and CDR2 YFSETQ. There are 16 residues in the CDR3. The CDR3 DNA reads as TGCGCCAGCAGCTTGGCAGCGGCAGCACCCGAAGAGACCCAGTACTTC. Translation gives CASSLAAAAPEETQYF.

In its sample, this clonotype was seen many times. The V and J genes are TRBV6-6 and TRBJ1-2; D unresolved. V was pared by 5 bases and J by 4 bases, with 8 bases between. CDR1 is MNHNY and CDR2 is SVGAGI in the germline V gene (reference sequence). The CDR3 spans 12 residues. DNA for the CDR3: TGTGCCAGCAGTCCGGCCACCTATGGCTACACCTTC. It yields the protein CASSPATYGYTF.

The chain uses TRBV12-3 or TRBV12-4 and TRBJ2-2, with 8 bases lining up with TRBD2. Trimming took 8 bases from V and 6 from J; bases not matched to a gene: 8. The CDR3 is 14 amino acids. The CDR3 coding sequence is TGTGCCAGCGGCCCGGCGGGGGGCGCCGGGGAGCTGTTTTTT. It yields the protein CASGPAGGAGELFF.

This CDR3 is CASSPQAEGTEAFF. CDR3 sequence (DNA): TGTGCCAGCAGCCCTCAGGCGGAGGGCACTGAAGCTTTCTTT. V usage is TRBV6-4 and J usage is TRBJ1-1, with no clear D. The V gene's germline CDR1 is MRHNA and CDR2 SNTAGT. This CDR3 comprises 14 residues. V was trimmed by 6 bases and J by 4 bases, leaving 15 bases between them.

The genes are TRBV20-1 and TRBJ2-5, with a possible D match to TRBD2 (5 bases). The V and J ends lost 5 bases and 9 bases respectively, with 16 bases between them. This CDR3 contains 12 residues. The germline V gene has CDR1 DFQATT and CDR2 SNEGSKA (reference sequence). The CDR3 DNA reads TGCAGTGCTCGTCGGACTCTCACCCCCCAGTACTTC. Its translation: CSARRTLTPQYF.

This clonotype turned up a few times. The chain has TRBV5-1 and TRBJ2-7; 9 nucleotides agree with TRBD1. The V segment lost 4 bases and the J segment 5 bases; nucleotides outside the gene matches: 13. The length of the CDR3 is 16 residues. Germline V gene lookup returns CDR1 SGHRS and CDR2 YFSETQ. The CDR3 DNA is TGCGCCAGCAGCCGAGGACAGGGGTTATCGGTCGACGAGCAGTACTTC. Translated, it gives CASSRGQGLSVDEQYF.

The V and J genes are TRBV10-3 and TRBJ2-1, with 11 bases matching TRBD2. With V trimmed by 6 bases and J by 5 bases, 3 bases remained unmatched. Germline values: CDR1 ENHRY, CDR2 SYGVKD. This CDR3 has 14 residues. This chain's CDR3 is CAIRLSGGDNEQFF. The CDR3 coding sequence is TGTGCCATCAGGCTTAGCGGGGGGGACAATGAGCAGTTCTTC.

This clonotype was found a few times. The V gene is TRBV14, the J gene TRBJ1-5; unclear D gene. V lost 2 bases and J lost 1, with 6 bases in between. The CDR3 loop spans 14 amino acids. Germline CDR1 and CDR2: SGHDN and FVKESK. CDR3 sequence reads: CASSQSASNQPQHF. The CDR3 nucleotides read TGTGCCAGCAGCCAAAGCGCGAGCAATCAGCCCCAGCATTTT.

This clonotype came up a few times. A much larger clone sits a single nucleotide away, making a read error possible. CDR3 DNA: TGTGCCAGCAGGCCCTCTGGAAACACCATATATTTT. As protein: CASRPSGNTIYF. V usage is TRBV6-6 and J usage is TRBJ1-3; D gene unclear. Between the trimmed V and J ends, which lost 6 bases and 0 bases, there was a span of 3 bases. Germline CDR1 is MNHNY and CDR2 is SVGAGI (reference sequence). This CDR3 spans 12 amino acids.

This clonotype occurred many times. This chain connects TRBV6-6 to TRBJ1-1; the D is unclear. V was cut by 3 bases and J by 11 bases, with 13 bases left in between. The CDR3 extends over 12 amino acids. Germline V gives CDR1 MNHNY, CDR2 SVGAGI (reference sequence). DNA for the CDR3: TGTGCCAGCAGTTATACGCAGGCTTGGGCTTTCTTT. Protein product: CASSYTQAWAFF.

The chain combines TRBV12-5 with TRBJ2-2, with 7 positions matching TRBD2. The germline V gene encodes CDR1 LGHNT and CDR2 FRNRAP. Trimming at V came to 6 bases and at J to 5 bases, leaving 9 bases not matched to a gene. The CDR3 loop spans 15 amino acids. In nucleotides, the CDR3 is TGTGCTAGTGGACTGGGAGGGGCCAGGACCGGGGAGCTGTTTTTT. Translated, it gives CASGLGGARTGELFF.

This clonotype was counted between two and nine times. The CDR3 reads CASSEPGQTNEKLFF. The DNA for the CDR3 is TGTGCCAGCAGTGAACCCGGTCAGACTAATGAAAAACTGTTTTTT. The chain uses TRBV6-1 and TRBJ1-4, with D hard to call. This CDR3 contains 15 residues. CDR1 is MNHNS, CDR2 SASEGT, per germline. Between the trimmed V and J ends, which lost 2 bases and 2 bases, there was a span of 9 bases.